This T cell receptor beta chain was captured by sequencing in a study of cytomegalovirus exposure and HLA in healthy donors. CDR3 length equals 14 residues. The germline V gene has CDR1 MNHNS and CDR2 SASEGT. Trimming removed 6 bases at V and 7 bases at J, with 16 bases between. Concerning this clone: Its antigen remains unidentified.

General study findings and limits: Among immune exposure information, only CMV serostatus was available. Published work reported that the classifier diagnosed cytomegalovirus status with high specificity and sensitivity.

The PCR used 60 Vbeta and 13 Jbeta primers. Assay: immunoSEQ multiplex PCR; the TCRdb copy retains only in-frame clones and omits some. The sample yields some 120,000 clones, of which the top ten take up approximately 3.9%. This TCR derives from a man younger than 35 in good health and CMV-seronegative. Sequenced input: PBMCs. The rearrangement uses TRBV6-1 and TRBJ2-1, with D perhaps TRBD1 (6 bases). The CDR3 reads CASSKGGSWNEQFF. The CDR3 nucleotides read TGTGCCAGCAGCAAAGGGGGTTCATGGAATGAGCAGTTCTTC.